These 14 T cell receptor beta chains were sequenced from one sample in a study of blood T cell repertoires in COVID-19. Method: immunoSEQ multiplex PCR; TCRdb's copy keeps in-frame clones and lacks some. The table includes about 130,000 clones, about 86% detected once. Sequencing input: peripheral blood. These receptors originate from a woman aged 60-70 years with active or convalescent COVID-19.

This clone was seen only once. The V call is TRBV4-1, the J call TRBJ2-7, with 11 positions matching TRBD2. Germline trimming cut 3 bases from V and 4 bases from J; bases unmatched to any gene: 2. The CDR3 totals 14 residues. CDR1 is MGHRA and CDR2 is YSYEKL in the germline V gene. This chain's CDR3 is CASSQSSGRYEQYF. The CDR3 coding sequence is TGCGCCAGCAGCCAGTCTAGCGGGAGGTACGAGCAGTACTTC.

The rearrangement links TRBV27 to TRBJ1-1; weak D call: TRBD1 (6 bases). The CDR3 contains 14 residues. The V end was cut by 5 bases, the J end by 1 base, with 11 bases between. Germline V gene data show CDR1 as MNHEY and CDR2 as SMNVEV (reference sequence). The CDR3 loop is CASSDRDTNTEAFF. DNA of the CDR3: TGTGCCAGCAGTGACCGGGACACGAACACTGAAGCTTTCTTT.

The gene calls are TRBV4-3 and TRBJ2-1; TRBD2 matches 8 bases. CDR3 length equals 14 residues. J lost 6 bases, V lost 4 bases, and 5 bases had no gene match. Germline lookup yields CDR1 LGHNA and CDR2 YSLEER. The DNA for the CDR3 is TGCGCCAGCAGCCGGACTAGCCCCTCCAATGAGCAGTTCTTC. Protein sequence: CASSRTSPSNEQFF.

The chain links TRBV24-1 to TRBJ1-1; D is possibly TRBD1 (6 bases). Trimming shortened V by 8 bases and J by 1 base, and 7 bases separated the two germline ends. The CDR3 extends over 12 amino acids. Germline V lookup: CDR1 KGHDR, CDR2 SFDVKD. In DNA form, the CDR3 reads TGTGCCACCAAAGGGGGGAACACTGAAGCTTTCTTT. It is translated as CATKGGNTEAFF.

The J gene is TRBJ2-3, the V gene TRBV27; 11 bases are a match to TRBD1. This CDR3 has 14 residues. Germline V gene sequence: CDR1 MNHEY, CDR2 SMNVEV (reference sequence). V gave up 4 bases and J gave up 4 bases; unmatched junction bases: 1. The CDR3 nucleotides read TGTGCCAGCAGTTGGACAGGGGGCGCAGATACGCAGTATTTT. This encodes CASSWTGGADTQYF.

This chain links TRBV19 with TRBJ1-3, with D tentatively TRBD1 (6 bases). Germline V gene lookup returns CDR1 LNHDA and CDR2 SQIVND (reference sequence). The CDR3 extends over 16 amino acids. V lost 4 bases, J lost 0 bases, and 13 bases lay in between. The CDR3 DNA follows: TGTGCCAGTAGTACAGACAGGTCTCACTCTGGAAACACCATATATTTT. Amino acids: CASSTDRSHSGNTIYF.

The chain combines TRBV5-4 with TRBJ2-7, with 9 bases aligning to TRBD2. This CDR3 has 15 residues. CDR1 SGHNT and CDR2 YYREEE come from the germline V gene (reference sequence). V lost 0 bases and J lost 3; bases outside the gene matches: 4. Here the CDR3 reads CASSLGGSGSYEQYF. CDR3 bases: TGTGCCAGCAGCTTGGGGGGTAGCGGGAGCTACGAGCAGTACTTC.

This chain's CDR3 is CASSERIAETQYF. DNA for the CDR3: TGTGCCAGCAGTGAACGAATAGCGGAGACCCAGTACTTC. The rearrangement joins TRBV2 to TRBJ2-5, with TRBD2 as a possible D gene (5 bases). This CDR3 has 13 amino acids. Germline-derived CDR1 and CDR2 are SNHLY and FYNNEI. V lost 2 bases, J lost 5 bases, and 9 bases lay in between.

The chain uses TRBV21-1 and TRBJ2-5; the DNA was not compared with TRBD1, the D call given in the table. TRBV21-1 is recorded as a pseudogene. This CDR3 contains 22 residues. The DNA for the CDR3 is TGTGCCAGCAGCAAAGTTGGGCACGGAGGGTTGAGCCGGGACAGGGGGCGAGAGACCCAGTACTTC. This sequence encodes CASSKVGHGGLSRDRGRETQYF.

This chain joins TRBV28 and TRBJ1-2; possible D gene TRBD1, 6 bases. The V gene lost 5 bases and the J gene lost 4 bases, with 14 bases spanning the gap. From germline, CDR1 is MDHEN and CDR2 SYDVKM. This CDR3 comprises 14 residues. The chain's CDR3 is CASSLRTVPYGYTF. The CDR3 DNA sequence: TGTGCCAGCAGTCTACGGACAGTCCCCTATGGCTACACCTTC.

This chain uses TRBV2 with TRBJ1-5; the match to TRBD1 covers 9 bases. The V gene's germline CDR1 is SNHLY and CDR2 FYNNEI. The CDR3 length is 15 residues. J gave up 4 bases and V 5 bases, and 6 bases lay outside the gene matches. CDR3: CASSRGQGGNQPQHF. In nucleotides, the CDR3 is TGTGCCAGCAGTAGGGGACAGGGTGGGAATCAGCCCCAGCATTTT. The whole variable domain, remainder taken from reference TRBV2 and TRBJ1-5, is EPEVTQTPSHQVTQMGQEVILRCVPISNHLYFYWYRQILGQKVEFLVSFYNNEISEKSEIFDDQFSVERPDGSNFTLKIRSTKLEDSAMYFCASSRGQGGNQPQHFGDGTRLSIL.

The CDR3 loop reads CASPKWSYLGGPNQPQHF. In DNA form, the CDR3 reads TGTGCCAGCCCCAAGTGGAGCTATCTAGGGGGCCCCAATCAGCCCCAGCATTTT. This sequence joins TRBV3-1 (or the pseudogene TRBV3-2) and TRBJ1-5; 7 bases align to TRBD1. CDR1 and CDR2 from the germline V gene are LGHDT and YNNKEL (reference sequence). Trimming removed 8 bases from V and 3 bases from J; junction bases left unmatched: 19. The CDR3 runs to 18 residues.

The chain employs TRBV12-5 and TRBJ2-5; possibly TRBD2 for D (6 bases). CDR1 is LGHNT, CDR2 FRNRAP, per germline. Trimming shortened V by 4 bases and J by 5 bases, and 11 bases separated the two germline ends. This CDR3 is 13 amino acids long. The DNA for the CDR3 is TGTGCTAGTGGTTATGGAGGGACCGAGACCCAGTACTTC. Its translation: CASGYGGTETQYF.

The chain couples TRBV9 to TRBJ2-1; D possibly corresponds to TRBD2 (6 bases). From germline, CDR1 is SGDLS and CDR2 YYNGEE. The V and J ends lost 0 bases and 4 bases respectively, with 17 bases between them. This CDR3 is built from 17 residues. Written as DNA, the CDR3 is TGTGCCAGCAGCGTAGAGGTGGGGCGGGGCACATACAATGAGCAGTTCTTC. This codes for CASSVEVGRGTYNEQFF.